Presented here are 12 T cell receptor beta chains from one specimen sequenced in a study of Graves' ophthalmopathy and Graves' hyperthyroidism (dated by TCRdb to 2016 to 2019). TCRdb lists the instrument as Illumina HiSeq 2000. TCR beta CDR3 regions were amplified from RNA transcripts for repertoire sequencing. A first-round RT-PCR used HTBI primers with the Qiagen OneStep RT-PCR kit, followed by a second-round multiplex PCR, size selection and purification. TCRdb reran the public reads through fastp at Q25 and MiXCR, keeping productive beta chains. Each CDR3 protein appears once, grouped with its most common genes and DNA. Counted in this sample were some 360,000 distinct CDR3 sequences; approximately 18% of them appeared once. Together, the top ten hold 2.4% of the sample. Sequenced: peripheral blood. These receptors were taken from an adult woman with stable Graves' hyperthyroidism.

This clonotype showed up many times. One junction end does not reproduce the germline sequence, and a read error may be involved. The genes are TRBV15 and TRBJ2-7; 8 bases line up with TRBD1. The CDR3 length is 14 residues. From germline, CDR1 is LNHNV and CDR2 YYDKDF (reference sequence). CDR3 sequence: CATGRRTGLGEQYF. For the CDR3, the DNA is TGTGCCACCGGCAGACGGACAGGGTTGGGGGAGCAGTACTTC.

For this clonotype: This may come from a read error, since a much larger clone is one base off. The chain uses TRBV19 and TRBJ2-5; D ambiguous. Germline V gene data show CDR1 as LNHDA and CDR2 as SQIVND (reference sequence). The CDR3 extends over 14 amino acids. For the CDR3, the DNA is TGTGCCAGTAGTATACACGAACGGATGGAGACCAAGTACTTC. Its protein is CASSIHERMETKYF.

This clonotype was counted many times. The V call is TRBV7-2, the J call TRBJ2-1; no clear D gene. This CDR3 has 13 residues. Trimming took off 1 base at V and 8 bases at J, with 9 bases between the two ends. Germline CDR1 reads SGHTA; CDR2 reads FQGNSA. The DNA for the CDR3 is TGTGCCAGCAGCTTAGTCCCAATCGATGAGCAGTTCTTC. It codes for CASSLVPIDEQFF.

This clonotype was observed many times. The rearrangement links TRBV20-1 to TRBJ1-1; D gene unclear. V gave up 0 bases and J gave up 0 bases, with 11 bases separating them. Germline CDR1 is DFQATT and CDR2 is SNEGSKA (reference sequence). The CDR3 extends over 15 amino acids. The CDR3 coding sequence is TGCAGTGCTAGAGATCCTGAAAAAATGAACACTGAAGCTTTCTTT. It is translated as CSARDPEKMNTEAFF.

DNA of the CDR3: TGTGCCAGCAGTTTTTGGGGCGCGAGGGCTAGCGGGAACACCGGGGAGCTGTTTTTT. The encoded protein is CASSFWGARASGNTGELFF. The chain recombines TRBV27 with TRBJ2-2; the match to TRBD2 covers 7 bases. J lost 1 base, V lost 3 bases, and 14 bases had no gene match. The CDR3 has 19 amino acids. CDR1 and CDR2 (germline): MNHEY, SMNVEV (reference sequence).

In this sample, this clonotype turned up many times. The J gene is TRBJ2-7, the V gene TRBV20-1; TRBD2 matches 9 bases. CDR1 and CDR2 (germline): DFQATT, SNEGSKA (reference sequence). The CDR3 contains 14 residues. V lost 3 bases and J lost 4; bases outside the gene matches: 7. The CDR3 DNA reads TGCAGTGCTAGCGCAGGACTAGCGAAATACGAGCAGTACTTC. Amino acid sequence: CSASAGLAKYEQYF.

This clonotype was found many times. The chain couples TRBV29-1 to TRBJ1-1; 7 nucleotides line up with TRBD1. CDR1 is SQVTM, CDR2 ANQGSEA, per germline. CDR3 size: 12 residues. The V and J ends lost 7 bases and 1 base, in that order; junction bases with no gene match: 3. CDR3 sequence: CSGGTANTEAFF. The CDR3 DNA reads TGCAGCGGTGGGACAGCGAACACTGAAGCTTTCTTT.

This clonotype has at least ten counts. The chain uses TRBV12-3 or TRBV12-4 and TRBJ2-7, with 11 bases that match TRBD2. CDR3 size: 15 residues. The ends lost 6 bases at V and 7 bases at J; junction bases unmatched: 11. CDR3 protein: CASSRTLAGGREQYF. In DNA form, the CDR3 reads TGTGCCAGCAGCCGAACCCTAGCGGGAGGACGGGAGCAGTACTTC.

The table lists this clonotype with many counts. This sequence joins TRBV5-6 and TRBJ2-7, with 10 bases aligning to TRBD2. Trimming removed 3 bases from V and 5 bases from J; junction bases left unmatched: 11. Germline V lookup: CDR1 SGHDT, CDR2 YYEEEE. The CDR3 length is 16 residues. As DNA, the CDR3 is TGTGCCAGCAGCTCATTGGTGGTTAGCGGGAGGCACGAGCAGTACTTC. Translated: CASSSLVVSGRHEQYF.

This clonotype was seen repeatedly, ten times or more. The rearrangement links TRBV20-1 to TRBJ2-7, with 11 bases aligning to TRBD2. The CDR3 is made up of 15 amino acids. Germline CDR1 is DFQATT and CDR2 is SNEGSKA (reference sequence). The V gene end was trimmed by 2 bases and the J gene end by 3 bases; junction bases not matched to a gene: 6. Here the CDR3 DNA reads TGCAGTGCTAGAAGCACTAGCGGGAGTGTCTACGAGCAGTACTTC. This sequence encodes CSARSTSGSVYEQYF.

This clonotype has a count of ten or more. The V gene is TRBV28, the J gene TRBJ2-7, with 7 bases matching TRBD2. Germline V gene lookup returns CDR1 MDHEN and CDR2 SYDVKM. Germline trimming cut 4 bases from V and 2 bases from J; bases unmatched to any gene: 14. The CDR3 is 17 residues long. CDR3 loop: CASSCEDRLACTYEQYF. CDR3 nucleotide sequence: TGTGCCAGCAGTTGTGAAGATCGACTAGCTTGTACCTACGAGCAGTACTTC. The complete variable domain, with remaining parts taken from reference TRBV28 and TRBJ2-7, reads DVKVTQSSRYLVKRTGEKVFLECVQDMDHENMFWYRQDPGLGLRLIYFSYDVKMKEKGDIPEGYSVSREKKERFSLILESASTNQTSMYLCASSCEDRLACTYEQYFGPGTRLTVT.

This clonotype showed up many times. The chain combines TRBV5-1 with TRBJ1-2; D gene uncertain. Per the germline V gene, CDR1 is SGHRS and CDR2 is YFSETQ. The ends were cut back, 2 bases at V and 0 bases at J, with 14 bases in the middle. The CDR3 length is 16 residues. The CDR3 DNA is TGCGCCAGCAGCTTCACGTTCCAGACGACTAACTATGGCTACACCTTC. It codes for CASSFTFQTTNYGYTF.